This TCR beta chain was documented in a study of shared clonotypes between healthy human individuals (dated by TCRdb to the early 2020s). Background on the whole study: The cohort comprised a couple of women and a few men aged 18 to 49 years. Per donor, three plates each were used for CD4 naive and CD4 memory, two for CD8 naive, and one for CD8 memory. Libraries were prepared and TCR repertoires were sequenced by different laboratories using diverse techniques, in order to increase sequencing depth and limit assay-specific biases. Each donor's leukapheresis produced roughly between about 0.9 and 9.5 billion PBMCs. To estimate repertoire size and how much clonotype sharing occurs between individuals, the study deeply sequenced the blood TCR repertoires of five healthy adults. Overall study outcomes, separate from this receptor: Pairwise subsampling indicated that sequencing depth was expected to affect the degree of clonotype sharing among donors. Rarefaction of sorted-subset datasets indicated incomplete sequencing despite the large sequencing depth. Sampling was restricted to blood, and TCR repertoires in tissues likely differ from the TCR repertoires found in blood. When four donors were compared, the shared fraction of clonotypes was around 5% for naive CD4, around 4% for naive CD8, 2.3% for memory CD4, and around 0.37% for memory CD8. Estimated clonotype richness was generally larger for naive than for memory subsets. The small number of donors limited the genetic and exposure-history diversity represented. Clonotypes shared by all four sorted-subset donors showed higher generation probabilities than non-shared clonotypes.

In the germline V gene (reference sequence), CDR1 corresponds to MNHNY and CDR2 to SVGAGI. The CDR3 spans 15 residues, from the cysteine through the phenylalanine. The sequence is cut down to CDR3 DNA, 45 bases in frame from base 1. V loses 2 bases at its end and J loses 10 bases; junction bases beyond the gene matches: 8. Using the deep immunoSEQ assay, multiplex PCR amplified TCR CDR3 regions from genomic DNA. Genomic DNA extracted from each cell subset was distributed evenly over all wells of several immunoSEQ 96-well plates, and each plate served as one replicate. Each replicate PCR for sorted subsets received around 0.2 ug genomic DNA, equal to roughly 29,000 T cell genomes. Purified libraries were quantified with a Qubit 3.0 fluorometer, sized on a Bioanalyzer 2100, and re-quantified with the KAPA Library Quantification kit. Every immunoSEQ 96-well plate was sequenced on a separate single-read 150-cycle Illumina NextSeq 550 flow cell. Per the source publication's procedure: Because the immunoSEQ output included only junctional sequences and no quality scores, the filtering could not be the same as the filtering used for full-length reads. Sequences were annotated with PyIR, a Python wrapper for IgBLAST v1.9, and V/J genes and CDR3 were assigned using IMGT germline references. Any read was removed if the V/J assignment was weak (E-value above 1e-6), the CDR3 was missing, or the read contained stop codons, out-of-frame junctions, or ambiguous translated residues. A V3J clonotype was defined by an identical inferred V gene, J gene, and CDR3 amino acid sequence. Percentage overlap between repertoires was calculated by dividing the number of shared unique clonotypes by the size of the smaller repertoire. Richness of each repertoire was evaluated using RTK rarefaction, the Chao1 estimator, and Recon v2.1 estimates of unobserved clonotypes. Generation probabilities for all TCRbeta clonotypes obtained by the gDNA method from four donors were computed using OLGA. TCRdb limited this immuneACCESS table to in-frame rearrangements with V and J called. A share of clones is missing; checked studies link under half to unresolved V genes, and the rest is unexplained. The V and J calls and clone size come from that table; D and trimming were worked out from the DNA. The sample contains approximately 1,500,000 clones, around 95% of them found a single time. Jointly, the top ten make up approximately 1% of the sample.

Details on this clone: No antigen is known for it. No base quality values were provided; no much bigger clone lies one nucleotide off.

Healthy HIV-negative adults with no recently reported acute infections or vaccinations were included as donors. Every donor was a Caucasian adult residing in Nashville, Tennessee, USA. Magnetic negative selection was used to enrich CD4+ T cells, after which naive cells were positively selected on CD45RA and the negative fraction became the memory subset. Blood was collected by leukapheresis, and PBMCs were isolated by Ficoll-Histopaque density gradient centrifugation and then cryopreserved in liquid nitrogen vapor phase. Purity and quantity of every magnetically sorted T cell population were checked by analytical flow cytometry. Each sorted fraction had its genomic DNA isolated and then quantified by UV absorbance on a Nanodrop 2000c.

This receptor was identified in a man aged 30 to 45 in good health. The specimen sequenced was naive CD4+ T cells sorted from blood. This specimen's cell subset or site label, per the study, means: CD45RA+ positively selected. The chain was built from TRBV6-6 and TRBJ2-2; TRBD1 lines up with 9 middle nucleotides. This receptor has the CDR3 CASSYRGQGSVELFF. The DNA is as follows: TGTGCCAGCAGTTACCGCGGACAGGGGAGTGTGGAGCTGTTTTTT.